A single sample gave rise to the 31 T cell receptor beta chains below, sequenced in a study of blood T cell repertoires in COVID-19. Method: immunoSEQ multiplex PCR; TCRdb's copy keeps in-frame clones and lacks some. The sample lists over 200,000 clones, 86% occurring once. The material sequenced was PBMCs or T cells enriched from blood (not recorded which). These receptors originate from a woman aged 45 to 65 in a cohort exposed to, infected with or recovered from COVID-19 (not recorded which).

In this sample, this clone turned up a few times. The CDR3 spells CASRLESEAFF. CDR3 nucleotide sequence: TGTGCCAGTAGATTAGAGTCTGAAGCTTTCTTT. The genes are TRBV19 and TRBJ1-1; D unresolved. Trimming pared 6 bases from V and 6 bases from J, leaving 8 bases between. Germline V gene sequence: CDR1 LNHDA, CDR2 SQIVND (reference sequence). CDR3 length equals 11 residues.

The V gene is TRBV7-2, the J gene TRBJ2-3; no definite D call. Germline V gene sequence: CDR1 SGHTA, CDR2 FQGNSA. This CDR3 is built from 14 residues. V dropped 3 bases and J dropped 6 bases, with 13 bases sitting between them. CDR3 nucleotide sequence: TGTGCCAGCAGCTTTTCTTCGACATGGGATACGCAGTATTTT. The encoded protein is CASSFSSTWDTQYF. Combining the CDR3 with reference TRBV7-2 and TRBJ2-3 gives the whole variable domain GAGVSQSPSNKVTEKGKDVELRCDPISGHTALYWYRQSLGQGLEFLIYFQGNSAPDKSGLPSDRFSAERTGGSVSTLTIQRTQQEDSAVYLCASSFSSTWDTQYFGPGTRLTVL.

The V gene is TRBV15, the J gene TRBJ1-2; tentative D call: TRBD1 (6 bases). The germline V and J ends were trimmed by 1 base and 10 bases, with 13 bases remaining between them. The germline V gene has CDR1 LNHNV and CDR2 YYDKDF (reference sequence). The CDR3 contains 13 residues. This chain's CDR3 is CATSRGEQGFYTF. CDR3 bases: TGTGCCACCAGCAGAGGGGAACAGGGCTTCTACACCTTC.

This chain uses TRBV5-4 with TRBJ2-1; a possible D gene is TRBD1 (5 bases). The CDR3 sequence is 16 residues long. Trimming took off 4 bases at V and 7 bases at J, with 21 bases between the two ends. The germline CDR1 and CDR2 sequences are SGHNT and YYREEE (reference sequence). The CDR3 sequence is CASSLGSGPKGNEQFF. Here the CDR3 DNA reads TGTGCCAGCAGCCTCGGCTCAGGACCCAAGGGGAATGAGCAGTTCTTC.

The V gene is TRBV19, the J gene TRBJ1-2; 7 positions agree with TRBD1. The germline gives CDR1 LNHDA, CDR2 SQIVND (reference sequence). J lost 4 bases, V lost 8 bases, and 7 bases had no gene match. The CDR3 spans 13 residues. CDR3 region: CASSRGTAYGYTF. The CDR3 coding sequence is TGTGCCAGTTCCCGGGGGACAGCCTATGGCTACACCTTC.

The rearrangement uses TRBV5-6 and TRBJ1-6, with 9 positions matching TRBD1. The CDR3 runs 15 residues. V shed 2 bases, J shed 7 bases, and the junction held 4 bases outside the gene matches. Germline V lookup: CDR1 SGHDT, CDR2 YYEEEE. CDR3 nucleotide sequence: TGTGCCAGCAGCTTACCCGGGACAGGGAATTCACCCCTCCACTTT. Protein product: CASSLPGTGNSPLHF. Combining the CDR3 with reference TRBV5-6 and TRBJ1-6 gives the whole variable domain DAGVTQSPTHLIKTRGQQVTLRCSPKSGHDTVSWYQQALGQGPQFIFQYYEEEERQRGNFPDRFSGHQFPNYSSELNVNALLLGDSALYLCASSLPGTGNSPLHFGNGTRLTVT.

For the CDR3, the DNA is TGTGCCAGTAGTATACCCCCGGGACAGGGGGCGGTCACCGGGGAGCTGTTTTTT. Translated, it gives CASSIPPGQGAVTGELFF. The chain has TRBV19 and TRBJ2-2, with 12 nucleotides matching TRBD1. Trimming at V came to 2 bases and at J to 4 bases, leaving 8 bases not matched to a gene. The CDR3 is 18 amino acids. Germline lookup yields CDR1 LNHDA and CDR2 SQIVND (reference sequence).

V is TRBV19 and J is TRBJ1-2; 8 nucleotides match TRBD1. The trim removed 2 bases at V and 4 bases at J, leaving 15 bases unmatched. CDR1 and CDR2 from the germline V gene are LNHDA and SQIVND (reference sequence). The CDR3 covers 18 residues. This chain's CDR3 is CASSIFGDRRSGLYGYTF. Here the CDR3 DNA reads TGTGCCAGTAGTATATTTGGGGACAGGCGCTCAGGCCTCTATGGCTACACCTTC.

The V gene is TRBV18, the J gene TRBJ1-1; D call uncertain. CDR3 length: 14 amino acids. V was clipped by 10 bases and J by 5 bases, with 20 bases between them. Germline lookup yields CDR1 KGHSH and CDR2 LQKENI. This chain's CDR3 is CATAQTSRETEAFF. Here the CDR3 DNA reads TGTGCCACCGCTCAAACGTCAAGGGAGACTGAAGCTTTCTTT.

The chain couples TRBV5-1 to TRBJ2-1, with D tentatively TRBD2 (6 bases). V dropped 4 bases and J dropped 9 bases, with 20 bases sitting between them. The CDR3 totals 15 residues. Germline V lookup: CDR1 SGHRS, CDR2 YFSETQ. The CDR3 sequence: CASSPGGGNGIEQFF. CDR3 bases: TGCGCCAGCAGCCCTGGTGGGGGGAATGGTATTGAGCAGTTCTTC. The variable domain in full, completed from reference TRBV5-1 and TRBJ2-1, reads KAGVTQTPRYLIKTRGQQVTLSCSPISGHRSVSWYQQTPGQGLQFLFEYFSETQRNKGNFPGRFSGRQFSNSRSEMNVSTLELGDSALYLCASSPGGGNGIEQFFGPGTRLTVL.

The rearrangement uses TRBV6-6 and TRBJ1-1, with unresolved D. V lost 6 bases and J 10 bases, leaving 21 bases between the germline ends. CDR1 and CDR2 from the germline V gene are MNHNY and SVGAGI (reference sequence). The CDR3 contains 14 residues. The CDR3 region has the DNA TGTGCCAGCAGCCCGGTGGTCTCGGTTTCGGTAGCTTTCTTT. Translation: CASSPVVSVSVAFF.

This rearrangement joins TRBV30 to TRBJ2-5; weak D call: TRBD1 (5 bases). CDR3 length equals 12 residues. The germline V gene has CDR1 GTSNPN and CDR2 SVGIG (reference sequence). The V gene lost 5 bases and the J gene lost 2 bases, with 9 bases spanning the gap. The CDR3 here is CAWGAGQETQYF. Here the CDR3 DNA reads TGTGCCTGGGGGGCCGGGCAAGAGACCCAGTACTTC.

This clone came up once. The chain carries TRBV12-5 and TRBJ2-3; 10 positions agree with TRBD2. The germline V gene encodes CDR1 LGHNT and CDR2 FRNRAP. V lost 5 bases to trimming and J lost 5 bases; unmatched junction nucleotides: 7. This CDR3 spans 15 amino acids. This CDR3 is CASGPNSGGLDTQYF. In DNA, the CDR3 is TGTGCTAGTGGTCCCAATAGCGGGGGGTTAGATACGCAGTATTTT. Full variable domain (missing parts from reference TRBV12-5 and TRBJ2-3): DARVTQTPRHKVTEMGQEVTMRCQPILGHNTVFWYRQTMMQGLELLAYFRNRAPLDDSGMPKDRFSAEMPDATLATLKIQPSEPRDSAVYFCASGPNSGGLDTQYFGPGTRLTVL.

The V gene is TRBV6-5, the J gene TRBJ1-4; 7 bases match TRBD1. V was clipped by 6 bases and J by 9 bases; unmatched bases: 7. This CDR3 region has 13 residues. Germline values: CDR1 MNHEY, CDR2 SVGAGI. The CDR3 protein is CASRYRGGKKLFF. For the CDR3, the DNA is TGTGCCAGCAGGTACAGGGGTGGGAAAAAACTGTTTTTT.

The chain recombines TRBV5-1 with TRBJ2-7, with 11 bases matching TRBD2. Per germline, CDR1 SGHRS and CDR2 YFSETQ. CDR3 length: 19 amino acids. With 2 bases clipped from V and 1 base from J, the junction kept 14 bases outside the gene matches. The CDR3 loop reads CASSLTLAGGALGSYEQYF. The CDR3 DNA is TGCGCCAGCAGCTTAACCCTAGCGGGGGGAGCCCTTGGATCCTACGAGCAGTACTTC.

The genes are TRBV29-1 and TRBJ2-7; 8 bases fit TRBD1. Germline CDR1 is SQVTM and CDR2 is ANQGSEA. With V trimmed by 4 bases and J by 6 bases, 5 bases remained unmatched. This CDR3 spans 12 amino acids. The CDR3 sequence is CSVGTGSSEQYF. CDR3 in DNA: TGCAGCGTTGGGACAGGGAGTTCCGAGCAGTACTTC.

The CDR3 DNA reads as TGCAGCGTAGTAGGGACAGGGGGCGACTATGGCTACACCTTC. Amino acids: CSVVGTGGDYGYTF. The genes are TRBV29-1 and TRBJ1-2; 12 nucleotides line up with TRBD1. The CDR3 totals 14 residues. From germline, CDR1 is SQVTM and CDR2 ANQGSEA. V was clipped by 6 bases and J by 3 bases; unmatched bases: 5.

The V and J genes are TRBV21-1 and TRBJ2-7; TRBD2 reflects the table's D call only, with no check against the DNA. TRBV21-1 is a known pseudogene. The CDR3 loop spans 13 amino acids. DNA of the CDR3: TGTGCCAGCATGGGGAGGGATCCGTACGAGCAGTACTTC. Translated, it gives CASMGRDPYEQYF.

This clone occurred a few times. The V and J genes are TRBV4-3 and TRBJ1-2; 10 bases agree with TRBD1. CDR3 size: 16 residues. The V segment lost 2 bases and the J segment 7 bases; nucleotides outside the gene matches: 10. Germline lookup yields CDR1 LGHNA and CDR2 YSLEER. In DNA, the CDR3 is TGCGCCAGCAGCCAACCCTGGGACAGGGGATCTTTTGGCTACACCTTC. Translation gives CASSQPWDRGSFGYTF.

The V call is TRBV12-3 or TRBV12-4, the J call TRBJ2-1, with D uncertain. The CDR3 is 12 residues long. V shed 6 bases and J shed 8 bases, with 11 bases lying between them. Here the CDR3 DNA reads TGTGCCAGCAGCCGACTCTTGTATGAGCAGTTCTTC. Its protein product is CASSRLLYEQFF.

The V call is TRBV9, the J call TRBJ1-1; D may be TRBD1 (6 bases). V shed 3 bases and J shed 5 bases, with 11 bases lying between them. This CDR3 has 13 residues. The germline V gene has CDR1 SGDLS and CDR2 YYNGEE. CDR3 sequence: CASSAPTGTEAFF. CDR3 DNA sequence: TGTGCCAGCAGCGCACCTACAGGGACTGAAGCTTTCTTT. Based on the CDR3 plus reference TRBV9 and TRBJ1-1, the full variable domain is DSGVTQTPKHLITATGQRVTLRCSPRSGDLSVYWYQQSLDQGLQFLIQYYNGEERAKGNILERFSAQQFPDLHSELNLSSLELGDSALYFCASSAPTGTEAFFGQGTRLTVV.

This clone was observed a handful of times. V is TRBV27 and J is TRBJ1-1, with D hard to call. The V and J ends lost 3 bases and 1 base respectively, with 6 bases between them. Germline-derived CDR1 and CDR2 are MNHEY and SMNVEV (reference sequence). This CDR3 spans 13 amino acids. The CDR3 reads CASSLEANTEAFF. Here the CDR3 DNA reads TGTGCCAGCAGTTTGGAGGCGAACACTGAAGCTTTCTTT.

The chain recombines TRBV2 with TRBJ1-1, with 7 positions matching TRBD1. Germline V gene data show CDR1 as SNHLY and CDR2 as FYNNEI. Losses at the gene ends were 5 bases for V and 1 base for J; bases not matched to a gene: 4. The CDR3 spans 14 residues. CDR3 sequence: CASSWGQSNTEAFF. The DNA for the CDR3 is TGTGCCAGCAGTTGGGGACAGTCGAACACTGAAGCTTTCTTT.

A few counts support this clone. The chain joins TRBV18 to TRBJ1-3; 8 bases are shared with TRBD1. After removal of 6 bases from V and 4 bases from J, the junction contained 14 bases not matched to a gene. Germline V CDR1 and CDR2: KGHSH, LQKENI. This CDR3 region has 17 residues. The CDR3 region has the DNA TGTGCCAGCTCCCCCACCGGGGACAGGATGATCGGAAACACCATATATTTT. It specifies CASSPTGDRMIGNTIYF.

This rearrangement joins TRBV30 to TRBJ1-2, with 8 positions matching TRBD1. Looked up from germline, CDR1 is GTSNPN and CDR2 is SVGIG (reference sequence). The CDR3 runs 14 residues. Trimming removed 2 bases from V and 4 bases from J; junction bases left unmatched: 6. The CDR3 coding sequence is TGTGCCTGGAGTCCTGGACAGGGAGGCTATGGCTACACCTTC. Its translation: CAWSPGQGGYGYTF.

The DNA of the CDR3 is TGTGCCAGTAGGAACCAAGACAGGAATAATCAGCCCCAGCATTTT. Translated: CASRNQDRNNQPQHF. This chain uses TRBV19 with TRBJ1-5; perhaps TRBD1 as D (6 bases). The CDR3 extends over 15 amino acids. Germline V gene lookup returns CDR1 LNHDA and CDR2 SQIVND (reference sequence). Deletions cut 6 bases from V and 4 bases from J, with 16 bases between.

The rearrangement links TRBV24-1 to TRBJ1-1; 7 bases are shared with TRBD1. CDR1 KGHDR and CDR2 SFDVKD come from the germline V gene. CDR3 length equals 13 residues. V lost 3 bases, J lost 7 bases, and 4 bases stayed unmatched. The CDR3 bases are TGTGCCACCAGTGATCATTGGACAGGTGAAGCTTTCTTT. Its protein is CATSDHWTGEAFF.

The chain links TRBV10-3 to TRBJ1-3; TRBD1 matches at 7 bases. Per germline, CDR1 ENHRY and CDR2 SYGVKD. V was pared by 2 bases and J by 3 bases, with 4 bases of the junction left unmatched. CDR3 length equals 15 residues. CDR3 amino acids: CAISETGTDGNTIYF. For the CDR3, the DNA is TGTGCCATCAGTGAGACCGGGACAGATGGAAACACCATATATTTT.

This clone was counted between two and nine times. This chain links TRBV7-8 with TRBJ2-5, with TRBD1 matching over 7 bases. The CDR3 loop spans 12 amino acids. Germline CDR1 SGHVS, CDR2 FQNEAQ. V shed 5 bases and J 5 bases; nucleotides not matched to a gene: 2. In nucleotides, the CDR3 is TGTGCCAGCAGCCCACAGGGGGAGACCCAGTACTTC. It is translated as CASSPQGETQYF.

The genes are TRBV2 and TRBJ1-5, with a possible D match to TRBD1 (6 bases). V was cut by 2 bases and J by 0 bases, with 11 bases left in between. The length of the CDR3 is 16 residues. Germline CDR1 SNHLY, CDR2 FYNNEI. In DNA form, the CDR3 reads TGTGCCAGCAGTGAATTGTCAGGGGCTAGCAATCAGCCCCAGCATTTT. It specifies CASSELSGASNQPQHF.

The chain recombines TRBV25-1 with TRBJ2-1; 9 bases fit TRBD2. CDR1 and CDR2 (germline): MGHDK, SYGVNS. J gave up 4 bases and V 7 bases, and 8 bases lay outside the gene matches. The CDR3 runs 15 residues. The CDR3 sequence: CASMNSGGSYNEQFF. The CDR3, as DNA: TGTGCCAGCATGAATAGCGGGGGATCATACAATGAGCAGTTCTTC.